This TCR beta chain appears in the sequencing data of a study of blood T cell repertoires in COVID-19. TCRdb keeps only in-frame clones here, not all; method: immunoSEQ multiplex PCR. The repertoire has about 64,000 clones, 82% of them found once; the top ten carry approximately 12%. CDR1 SEHNR and CDR2 FQNEAQ come from the germline V gene (reference sequence). The V end was cut by 3 bases, the J end by 3 bases, with 8 bases between. This CDR3 is built from 13 residues. The sequencing input was peripheral blood. The rearrangement uses TRBV7-9 and TRBJ2-5; D gene unclear. The TCR originated in a human donor in a cohort sampled during active COVID-19. The CDR3 DNA reads as TGTGCCAGCAGCTTTGAGGCTAAAGAGACCCAGTACTTC. Protein product: CASSFEAKETQYF.